This T cell receptor (beta chain) was identified during a study of siplizumab effects on memory and regulatory T cells. Whole-study results and caveats: Naive T cells looked more diverse than memory cells, and they looked like major contributors to the alloresponse. For siplizumab cultures, the suppressive function of their proliferating Tregs was not confirmed. A minor fraction of alloreactive clones, and no more, mapped to unstimulated subsets.

CDR3 length: 12 amino acids. The V and J ends lost 6 bases and 7 bases, in that order; junction bases with no gene match: 8. From germline, CDR1 is SQVTM and CDR2 ANQGSEA. This clone appeared a few times. Its specificity is not known. The assay was immunoSEQ multiplex PCR, and TCRdb's table has in-frame clones only and misses some. Of under 110,000 clones detected, about nine tenths appear once; the ten largest clones hold 12%. The chain is built from TRBV29-1 and TRBJ1-2; 7 positions match TRBD1. The TCR originated in a human donor in good health. Material for sequencing was non-Treg CD4+ T cells sorted from blood. For the CDR3, the DNA is TGCAGCGTGAACAGGGGTTCTGGTGGCTACACCTTC. Protein product: CSVNRGSGGYTF.